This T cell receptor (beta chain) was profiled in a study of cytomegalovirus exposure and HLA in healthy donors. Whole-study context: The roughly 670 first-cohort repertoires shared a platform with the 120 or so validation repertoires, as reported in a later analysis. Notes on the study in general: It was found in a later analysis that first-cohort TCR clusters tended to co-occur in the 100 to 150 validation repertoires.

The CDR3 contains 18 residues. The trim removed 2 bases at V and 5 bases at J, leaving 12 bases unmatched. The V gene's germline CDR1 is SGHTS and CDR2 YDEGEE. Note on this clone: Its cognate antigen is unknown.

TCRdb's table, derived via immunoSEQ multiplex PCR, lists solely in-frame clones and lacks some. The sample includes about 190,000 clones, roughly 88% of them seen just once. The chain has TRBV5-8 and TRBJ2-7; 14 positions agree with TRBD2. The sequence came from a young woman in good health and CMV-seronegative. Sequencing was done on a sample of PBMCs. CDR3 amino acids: CASSLGGLAGEYSHEQYF. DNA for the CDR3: TGTGCCAGCAGCTTAGGGGGACTAGCGGGAGAGTATTCCCACGAGCAGTACTTC.